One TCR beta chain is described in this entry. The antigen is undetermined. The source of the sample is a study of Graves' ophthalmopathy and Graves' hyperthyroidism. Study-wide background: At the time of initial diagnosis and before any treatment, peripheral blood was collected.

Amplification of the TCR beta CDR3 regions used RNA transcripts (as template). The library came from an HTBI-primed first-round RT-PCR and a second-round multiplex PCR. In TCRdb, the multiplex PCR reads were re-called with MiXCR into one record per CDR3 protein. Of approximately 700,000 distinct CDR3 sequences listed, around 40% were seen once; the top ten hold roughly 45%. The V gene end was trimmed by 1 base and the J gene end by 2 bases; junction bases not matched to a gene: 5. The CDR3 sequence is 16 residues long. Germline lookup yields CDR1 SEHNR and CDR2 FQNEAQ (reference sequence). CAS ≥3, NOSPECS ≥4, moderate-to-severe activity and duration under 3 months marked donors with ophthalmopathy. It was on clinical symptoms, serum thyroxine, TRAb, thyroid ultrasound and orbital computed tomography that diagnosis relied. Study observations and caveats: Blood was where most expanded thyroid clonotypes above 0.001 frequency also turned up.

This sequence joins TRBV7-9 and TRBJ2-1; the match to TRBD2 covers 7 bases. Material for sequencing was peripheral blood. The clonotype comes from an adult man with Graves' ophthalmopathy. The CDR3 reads CASSLEGGGAYNEQFF. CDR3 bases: TGTGCCAGCAGCTTAGAAGGCGGGGGAGCCTACAATGAGCAGTTCTTC. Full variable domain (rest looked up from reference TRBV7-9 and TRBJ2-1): DTGVSQNPRHKITKRGQNVTFRCDPISEHNRLYWYRQTLGQGPEFLTYFQNEAQLEKSRLLSDRFSAERPKGSFSTLEIQRTEQGDSAMYLCASSLEGGGAYNEQFFGPGTRLTVL.